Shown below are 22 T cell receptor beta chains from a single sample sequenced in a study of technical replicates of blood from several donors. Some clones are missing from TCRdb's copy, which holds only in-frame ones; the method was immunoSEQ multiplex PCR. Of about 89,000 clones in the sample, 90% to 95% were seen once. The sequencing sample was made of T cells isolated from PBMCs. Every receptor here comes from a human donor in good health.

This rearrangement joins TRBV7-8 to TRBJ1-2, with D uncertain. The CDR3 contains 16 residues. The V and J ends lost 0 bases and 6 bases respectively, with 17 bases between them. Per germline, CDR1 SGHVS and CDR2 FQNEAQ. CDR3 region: CASSLARQRAHDGYTF. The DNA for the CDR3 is TGTGCCAGCAGCTTAGCGCGGCAGAGAGCCCATGATGGCTACACCTTC.

CDR3 coding DNA: TGTGCCAGCAGCCTACTAGCGGGAGAATGGCCAGATACGCAGTATTTT. Its protein product is CASSLLAGEWPDTQYF. The rearrangement uses TRBV4-2 and TRBJ2-3; TRBD2 matches at 11 bases. Germline V gives CDR1 LGHNA, CDR2 YNFKEQ. With V trimmed by 4 bases and J by 4 bases, 7 bases remained unmatched. The CDR3 contains 16 residues.

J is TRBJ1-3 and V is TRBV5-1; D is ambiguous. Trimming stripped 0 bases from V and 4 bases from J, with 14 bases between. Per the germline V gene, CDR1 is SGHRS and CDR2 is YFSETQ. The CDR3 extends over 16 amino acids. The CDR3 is CASSLVPLRIGNTIYF. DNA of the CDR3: TGCGCCAGCAGCTTGGTCCCTCTAAGAATAGGAAACACCATATATTTT.

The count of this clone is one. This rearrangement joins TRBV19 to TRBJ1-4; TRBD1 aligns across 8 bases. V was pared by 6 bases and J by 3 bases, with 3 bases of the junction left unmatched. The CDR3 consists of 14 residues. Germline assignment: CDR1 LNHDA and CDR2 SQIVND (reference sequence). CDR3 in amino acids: CASRWGQANEKLFF. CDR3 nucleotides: TGTGCCAGTAGATGGGGACAGGCTAATGAAAAACTGTTTTTT. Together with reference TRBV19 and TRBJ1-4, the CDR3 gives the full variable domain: DGGITQSPKYLFRKEGQNVTLSCEQNLNHDAMYWYRQDPGQGLRLIYYSQIVNDFQKGDIAEGYSVSREKKESFPLTVTSAQKNPTAFYLCASRWGQANEKLFFGSGTQLSVL.

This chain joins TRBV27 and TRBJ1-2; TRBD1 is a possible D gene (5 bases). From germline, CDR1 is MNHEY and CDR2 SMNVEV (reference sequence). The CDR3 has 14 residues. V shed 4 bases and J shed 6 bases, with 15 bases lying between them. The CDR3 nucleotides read TGTGCCAGCAGTTATTCCGCCAGGGCCGATGGCTACACCTTC. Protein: CASSYSARADGYTF.

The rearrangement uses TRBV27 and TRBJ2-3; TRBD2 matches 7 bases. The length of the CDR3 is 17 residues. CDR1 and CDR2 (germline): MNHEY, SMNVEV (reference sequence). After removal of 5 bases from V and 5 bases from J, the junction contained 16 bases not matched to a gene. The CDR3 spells CASSRDLSREFLDTQYF. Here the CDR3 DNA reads TGTGCCAGCAGTCGGGACCTATCGCGGGAGTTCTTAGATACGCAGTATTTT.

CDR3 coding DNA: TGTGCCAGCCGTAATAACAGACTAGCGGTCTACGAGCAGTACTTC. Translating gives CASRNNRLAVYEQYF. The chain combines TRBV19 with TRBJ2-7, with 9 nucleotides matching TRBD2. The CDR3 extends over 15 amino acids. Trimming took 9 bases from V and 3 from J; bases not matched to a gene: 12. Germline V gene data show CDR1 as LNHDA and CDR2 as SQIVND (reference sequence). Supplemented by reference TRBV19 and TRBJ2-7, the full variable domain reads DGGITQSPKYLFRKEGQNVTLSCEQNLNHDAMYWYRQDPGQGLRLIYYSQIVNDFQKGDIAEGYSVSREKKESFPLTVTSAQKNPTAFYLCASRNNRLAVYEQYFGPGTRLTVT.

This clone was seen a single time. The CDR3 region is CASSPGTGGSQPQHF. The CDR3 nucleotides are TGTGCCAGCAGCCCGGGGACAGGAGGATCTCAGCCCCAGCATTTT. This chain uses TRBV7-6 with TRBJ1-5; 8 bases fit TRBD1. The ends lost 5 bases at V and 6 bases at J; junction bases unmatched: 9. The germline CDR1 and CDR2 sequences are SGHVS and FNYEAQ. CDR3 length: 15 amino acids.

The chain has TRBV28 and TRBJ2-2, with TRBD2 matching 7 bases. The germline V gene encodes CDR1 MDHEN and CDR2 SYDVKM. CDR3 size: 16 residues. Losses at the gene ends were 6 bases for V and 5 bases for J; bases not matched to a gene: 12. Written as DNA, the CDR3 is TGTGCCAGCAGAACGGAATTATTGGGGGGGACCGGGGAGCTGTTTTTT. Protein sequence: CASRTELLGGTGELFF.

DNA of the CDR3: TGTGCCTGGAGCAGGCACAGGGAATCCGGGGAGCTGTTTTTT. Protein sequence: CAWSRHRESGELFF. J is TRBJ2-2 and V is TRBV30; tentative D call: TRBD1 (6 bases). Germline V gene lookup returns CDR1 GTSNPN and CDR2 SVGIG (reference sequence). This CDR3 is built from 14 residues. V lost 3 bases, J lost 6 bases, and 14 bases lay in between.

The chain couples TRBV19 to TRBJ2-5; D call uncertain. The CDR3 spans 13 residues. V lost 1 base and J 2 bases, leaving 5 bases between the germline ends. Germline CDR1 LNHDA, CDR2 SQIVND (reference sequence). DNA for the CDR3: TGTGCCAGTAGTATAGTACATCAAGAGACCCAGTACTTC. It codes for CASSIVHQETQYF.

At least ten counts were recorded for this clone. For the CDR3, the DNA is TGCGCCAGCAGGGGGCCAGGGCCGCACAACACTGAAGCTTTCTTT. It translates to CASRGPGPHNTEAFF. The J gene is TRBJ1-1, the V gene TRBV5-1; possibly TRBD1 for D (5 bases). This CDR3 region has 15 residues. V lost 5 bases and J 2 bases, leaving 16 bases between the germline ends. Germline V gives CDR1 SGHRS, CDR2 YFSETQ.

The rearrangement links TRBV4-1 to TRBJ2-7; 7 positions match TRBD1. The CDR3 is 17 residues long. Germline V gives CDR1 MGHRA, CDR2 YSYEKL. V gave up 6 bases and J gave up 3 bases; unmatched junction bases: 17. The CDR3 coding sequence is TGCGCCAGCAGTGCTCCAGAGGACAGGCGCCGCAACTACGAGCAGTACTTC. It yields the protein CASSAPEDRRRNYEQYF.

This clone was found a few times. The CDR3 loop is CASSRTDSSNQPQHF. CDR3 DNA: TGTGCCAGCTCACGTACAGACAGCAGCAATCAGCCCCAGCATTTT. This sequence joins TRBV18 and TRBJ1-5; D is perhaps TRBD1 (5 bases). The CDR3 spans 15 residues. V lost 4 bases, J lost 1 base, and 11 bases lay in between. Germline-derived CDR1 and CDR2 are KGHSH and LQKENI.

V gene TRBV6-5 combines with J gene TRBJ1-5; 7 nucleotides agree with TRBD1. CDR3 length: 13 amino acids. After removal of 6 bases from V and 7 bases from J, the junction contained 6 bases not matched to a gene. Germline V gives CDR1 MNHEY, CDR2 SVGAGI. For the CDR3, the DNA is TGTGCCAGCAGCCCAGACAGGGCACAGCCCCAGCATTTT. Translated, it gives CASSPDRAQPQHF.

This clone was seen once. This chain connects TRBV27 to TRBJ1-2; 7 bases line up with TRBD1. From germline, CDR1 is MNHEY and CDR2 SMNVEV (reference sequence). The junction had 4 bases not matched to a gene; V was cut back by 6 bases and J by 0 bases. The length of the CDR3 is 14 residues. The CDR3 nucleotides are TGTGCCAGCAGAATGGACAGGCCTAACTATGGCTACACCTTC. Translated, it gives CASRMDRPNYGYTF.

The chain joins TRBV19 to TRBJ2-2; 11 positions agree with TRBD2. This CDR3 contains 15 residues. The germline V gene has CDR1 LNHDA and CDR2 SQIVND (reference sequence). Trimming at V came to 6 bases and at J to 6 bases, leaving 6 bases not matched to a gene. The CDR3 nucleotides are TGTGCCAGTAGGAAAACTAGCGGGAGCGCCGGGGAGCTGTTTTTT. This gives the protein CASRKTSGSAGELFF.

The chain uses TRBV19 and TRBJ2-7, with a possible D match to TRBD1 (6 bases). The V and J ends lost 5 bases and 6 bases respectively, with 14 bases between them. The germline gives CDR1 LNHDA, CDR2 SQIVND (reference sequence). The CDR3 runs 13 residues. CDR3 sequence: CASSSQGRGEQYF. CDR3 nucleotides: TGTGCCAGTAGTTCACAGGGAAGGGGCGAGCAGTACTTC.

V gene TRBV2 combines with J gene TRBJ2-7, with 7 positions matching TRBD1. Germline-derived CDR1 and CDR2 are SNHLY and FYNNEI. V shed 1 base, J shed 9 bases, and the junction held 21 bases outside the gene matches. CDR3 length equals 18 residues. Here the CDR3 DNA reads TGTGCCAGCAGTGAAGTCGGGACAGTGAAGGCGCCACGAGCAGGGCAGTACTTC. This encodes CASSEVGTVKAPRAGQYF. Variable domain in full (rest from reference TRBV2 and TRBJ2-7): EPEVTQTPSHQVTQMGQEVILRCVPISNHLYFYWYRQILGQKVEFLVSFYNNEISEKSEIFDDQFSVERPDGSNFTLKIRSTKLEDSAMYFCASSEVGTVKAPRAGQYFGPGTRLTVT.

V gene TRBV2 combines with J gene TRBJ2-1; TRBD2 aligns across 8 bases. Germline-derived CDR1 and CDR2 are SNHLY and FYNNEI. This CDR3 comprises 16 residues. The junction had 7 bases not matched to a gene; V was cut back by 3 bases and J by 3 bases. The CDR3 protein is CASSDEVREDYNEQFF. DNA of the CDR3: TGTGCCAGCAGTGACGAAGTGCGGGAGGACTACAATGAGCAGTTCTTC.

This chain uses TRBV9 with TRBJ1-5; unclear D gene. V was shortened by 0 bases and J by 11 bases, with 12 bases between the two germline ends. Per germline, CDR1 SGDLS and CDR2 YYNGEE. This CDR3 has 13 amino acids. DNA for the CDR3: TGTGCCAGCAGCGTAGCGGGTGACGGGGCCCAGCATTTT. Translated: CASSVAGDGAQHF. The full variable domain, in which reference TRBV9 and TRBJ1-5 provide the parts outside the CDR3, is DSGVTQTPKHLITATGQRVTLRCSPRSGDLSVYWYQQSLDQGLQFLIQYYNGEERAKGNILERFSAQQFPDLHSELNLSSLELGDSALYFCASSVAGDGAQHFGDGTRLSIL.

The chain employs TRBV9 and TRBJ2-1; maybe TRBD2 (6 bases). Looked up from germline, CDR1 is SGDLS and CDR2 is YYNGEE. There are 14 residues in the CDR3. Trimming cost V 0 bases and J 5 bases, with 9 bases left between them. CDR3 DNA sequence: TGTGCCAGCAGCGTAGCCGGACTAAACAATGAGCAGTTCTTC. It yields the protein CASSVAGLNNEQFF. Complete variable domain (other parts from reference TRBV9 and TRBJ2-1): DSGVTQTPKHLITATGQRVTLRCSPRSGDLSVYWYQQSLDQGLQFLIQYYNGEERAKGNILERFSAQQFPDLHSELNLSSLELGDSALYFCASSVAGLNNEQFFGPGTRLTVL.